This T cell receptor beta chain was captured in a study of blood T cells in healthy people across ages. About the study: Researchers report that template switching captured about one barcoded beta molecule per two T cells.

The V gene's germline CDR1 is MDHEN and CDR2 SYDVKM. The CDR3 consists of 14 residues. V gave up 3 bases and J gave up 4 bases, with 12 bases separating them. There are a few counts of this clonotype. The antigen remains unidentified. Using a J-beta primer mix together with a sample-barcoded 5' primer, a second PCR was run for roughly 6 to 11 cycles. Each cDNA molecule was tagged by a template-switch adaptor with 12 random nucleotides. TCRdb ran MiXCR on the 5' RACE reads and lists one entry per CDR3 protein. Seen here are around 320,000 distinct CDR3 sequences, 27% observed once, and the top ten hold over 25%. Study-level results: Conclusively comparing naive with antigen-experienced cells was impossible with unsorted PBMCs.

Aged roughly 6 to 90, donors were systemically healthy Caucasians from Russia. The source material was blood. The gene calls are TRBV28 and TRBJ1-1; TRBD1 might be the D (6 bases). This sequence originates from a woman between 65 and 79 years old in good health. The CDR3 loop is CASSFTGGRTEAFF. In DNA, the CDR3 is TGTGCCAGCAGTTTCACGGGGGGCCGCACTGAAGCTTTCTTT. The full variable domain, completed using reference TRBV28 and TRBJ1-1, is DVKVTQSSRYLVKRTGEKVFLECVQDMDHENMFWYRQDPGLGLRLIYFSYDVKMKEKGDIPEGYSVSREKKERFSLILESASTNQTSMYLCASSFTGGRTEAFFGQGTRLTVV.